The 20 T cell receptor beta chains given below trace back to one sample, sequenced in a study of CD8+CD57+ T cells in acquired aplastic anemia. Using genomic DNA as the template, TCR beta VDJ and CDR3 profiling was carried out. In TCRdb, the reads were re-called with MiXCR into one record per CDR3 protein. This table holds roughly 180,000 distinct CDR3 sequences, 40% to 50% found once. The material sequenced was sorted CD4+, CD8+, or CD8+CD57+ T cells (not recorded which) from PBMCs. The receptor set was obtained from a human donor in good health.

The chain links TRBV29-1 to TRBJ1-5; D might be TRBD1 (6 bases). Looked up from germline, CDR1 is SQVTM and CDR2 is ANQGSEA. This CDR3 has 13 amino acids. V gave up 3 bases and J gave up 5 bases, with 11 bases separating them. The CDR3 DNA is TGCAGCGTTGAGGGGGGGCCTGATCAGCCCCAGCATTTT. Protein sequence: CSVEGGPDQPQHF.

In regard to this clonotype: A single base separates this from a much larger clone, so it may be a read error. The chain uses TRBV12-3 or TRBV12-4 and TRBJ1-3; no definite D call. The length of the CDR3 is 14 residues. Trimming pared 7 bases from V and 8 bases from J, leaving 18 bases between. CDR3 coding DNA: TGTGCCAGCATAGAGCAGTTGGGAGGAGACACCATATATTTT. It codes for CASIEQLGGDTIYF.

The chain has TRBV29-1 and TRBJ1-2; TRBD1 agrees at 11 bases. CDR1 and CDR2 (germline): SQVTM, ANQGSEA. Trimming at V came to 5 bases and at J to 3 bases, leaving 8 bases not matched to a gene. The CDR3 is 15 residues long. The CDR3 coding sequence is TGCAGCGTTCTTACACTGGGACAGGGGGACTATGGCTACACCTTC. Translating it yields CSVLTLGQGDYGYTF.

This chain joins TRBV2 and TRBJ2-7; D may be TRBD2 (5 bases). Germline lookup yields CDR1 SNHLY and CDR2 FYNNEI. This CDR3 comprises 14 residues. Trimming shortened V by 6 bases and J by 3 bases, and 15 bases separated the two germline ends. The CDR3 region is CASSGLDSVYEQYF. CDR3 DNA sequence: TGTGCCAGCAGCGGTCTAGATAGCGTCTACGAGCAGTACTTC.

This clonotype was seen many times. This rearrangement joins TRBV5-4 to TRBJ2-2; 12 positions agree with TRBD2. This CDR3 comprises 15 residues. Germline V gene sequence: CDR1 SGHNT, CDR2 YYREEE (reference sequence). The ends lost 0 bases at V and 6 bases at J; junction bases unmatched: 0. The DNA of the CDR3 is TGTGCCAGCAGCTTGGGACTAGCGGGAGCCGGGGAGCTGTTTTTT. The encoded protein is CASSLGLAGAGELFF.

The rearrangement links TRBV20-1 to TRBJ2-3; possibly TRBD1 or TRBD2 for D (6 bases each). Germline V gene sequence: CDR1 DFQATT, CDR2 SNEGSKA (reference sequence). The V gene lost 1 base and the J gene lost 3 bases, with 14 bases spanning the gap. The CDR3 totals 15 residues. The CDR3 protein is CSARVPGARTDTQYF. CDR3 DNA sequence: TGCAGTGCTAGAGTCCCGGGGGCGAGGACAGATACGCAGTATTTT.

The V gene is TRBV12-3 or TRBV12-4, the J gene TRBJ2-1, with TRBD2 matching 8 bases. The CDR3 runs to 15 residues. V trimming: 6 bases; J trimming: 2 bases; junction bases outside the gene matches: 6. CDR3 in amino acids: CASSPRGGPYNEQFF. The DNA for the CDR3 is TGTGCCAGCAGCCCTCGGGGGGGGCCCTACAATGAGCAGTTCTTC.

On this clonotype itself: Relative to the germline gene, one junction end is altered; a read error may explain this. J is TRBJ1-4 and V is TRBV24-1; D is perhaps TRBD1 (5 bases). The CDR3 contains 15 residues. CDR1 is KGHDR, CDR2 SFDVKD, per germline. The CDR3 here is CATSDSGATNEKQFF. As DNA, the CDR3 is TGTGCCACCAGTGACTCTGGGGCAACTAATGAAAAACAGTTTTTT.

The chain couples TRBV6-1 to TRBJ2-5, with D possibly called TRBD1 or TRBD2 (6 bases each). The CDR3 runs 16 residues. Germline CDR1 MNHNS, CDR2 SASEGT. The ends were cut back, 6 bases at V and 5 bases at J, with 22 bases in the middle. CDR3 nucleotide sequence: TGTGCCAGCAGCACGGGAGTAGGGGGTCGGGGGGAGACCCAGTACTTC. Residues: CASSTGVGGRGETQYF.

The chain combines TRBV10-3 with TRBJ2-7; TRBD1 matches 10 bases. CDR3 length: 14 residues. With 10 bases clipped from V and 3 bases from J, the junction kept 9 bases outside the gene matches. CDR1 and CDR2 (germline): ENHRY, SYGVKD. In nucleotides, the CDR3 is TGTGCCACAGGGGGAGGGACAGGGGACTACGAGCAGTACTTC. It is translated as CATGGGTGDYEQYF.

In this sample, this clonotype turned up many times. The chain is built from TRBV7-2 and TRBJ2-1; D gene ambiguous. V was shortened by 3 bases and J by 10 bases, with 16 bases between the two germline ends. The germline CDR1 and CDR2 sequences are SGHTA and FQGNSA. This CDR3 is 14 amino acids long. CDR3 nucleotide sequence: TGTGCCAGCAGCTTCTCTAGGGCCACAACCGAGCAGTTCTTC. Its protein product is CASSFSRATTEQFF.

The genes are TRBV2 and TRBJ1-4; D call uncertain. This CDR3 contains 14 residues. Per germline, CDR1 SNHLY and CDR2 FYNNEI. Trimming removed 4 bases from V and 7 bases from J, with 13 bases in between. DNA of the CDR3: TGTGCCAGCAGTGCAACAAGGGATGGTGAAAAACTGTTTTTT. Amino acid sequence: CASSATRDGEKLFF.

As for this clonotype: The CDR3 end shows no conserved phenylalanine or tryptophan, and so a read error is likely. The V call is TRBV7-9, the J call TRBJ2-7; maybe TRBD1 (6 bases). This CDR3 contains 13 residues. V lost 5 bases to trimming and J lost 5 bases, with 13 bases between them. Germline CDR1 SEHNR, CDR2 FQNEAQ (reference sequence). CDR3 coding DNA: TGTGCCAGCAGCCTAGGGGGATGGAACGAGCAGTACCTC. Its protein product is CASSLGGWNEQYL.

In this sample, this clonotype turned up a few times. The J gene is TRBJ2-4, the V gene TRBV20-1, with D possibly called TRBD1 or TRBD2 (5 bases each). The V gene's germline CDR1 is DFQATT and CDR2 SNEGSKA (reference sequence). CDR3 size: 17 residues. Deletions cut 5 bases from V and 1 base from J, with 21 bases between. The CDR3 bases are TGCAGTGCTCCGGATCCCACGAGGGGCGAGGCCAAAAACATTCAGTACTTC. This gives the protein CSAPDPTRGEAKNIQYF.

This clonotype was counted only a few times. The chain employs TRBV6-1 and TRBJ2-1; 9 positions agree with TRBD2. J gave up 9 bases and V 4 bases, and 19 bases lay outside the gene matches. From germline, CDR1 is MNHNS and CDR2 SASEGT. CDR3 size: 18 residues. CDR3 in amino acids: CASSVMAGPGLALREQFF. The CDR3 region has the DNA TGTGCCAGCAGTGTAATGGCGGGCCCGGGACTAGCCCTGCGTGAGCAGTTCTTC.

This clonotype was picked up many times. A much larger clone lies a single base off, so this may be a read error. This sequence joins TRBV24-1 and TRBJ2-1; no clear D gene. This CDR3 is built from 15 residues. The ends were cut back, 3 bases at V and 3 bases at J, with 11 bases in the middle. Germline assignment: CDR1 KGHDR and CDR2 SFDVKD. The DNA for the CDR3 is TGTGCCACCAGTGATACGGGCAGGCTCTACAATGAGCAGTTCTTC. Amino acids: CATSDTGRLYNEQFF.

This clonotype was counted ten times or more. The V call is TRBV4-1, the J call TRBJ1-3; possible D gene TRBD1, 5 bases. The CDR3 totals 15 residues. The germline V gene has CDR1 MGHRA and CDR2 YSYEKL. Deletions cut 3 bases from V and 2 bases from J, with 11 bases between. This CDR3 is CASSQEGLAGNTIYF. The CDR3 DNA is TGCGCCAGCAGCCAGGAGGGACTGGCTGGAAACACCATATATTTT.

This clonotype showed up just once. CDR3 amino acids: CASSSLSEGPQHF. CDR3 nucleotide sequence: TGTGCCAGCAGCTCCCTGTCTGAGGGACCCCAGCATTTT. This chain connects TRBV11-2 to TRBJ1-5; D gene unclear. This CDR3 spans 13 amino acids. Looked up from germline, CDR1 is SGHAT and CDR2 is FQNNGV. Trimming took off 4 bases at V and 10 bases at J, with 14 bases between the two ends.

There are many counts of this clonotype. The chain carries TRBV5-5 and TRBJ1-3, with D tentatively TRBD1 (5 bases). Trimming pared 3 bases from V and 2 bases from J, leaving 12 bases between. This CDR3 has 15 residues. Germline assignment: CDR1 SGHKS and CDR2 YYEKEE (reference sequence). CDR3 amino acids: CASSSRTWAGNTIYF. The CDR3 coding sequence is TGTGCCAGCAGCTCCCGGACATGGGCTGGAAACACCATATATTTT.

This chain connects TRBV4-1 to TRBJ2-5, with a weak D call TRBD2 (6 bases). V lost 8 bases, J lost 2 bases, and 15 bases lay in between. CDR3 size: 14 residues. Germline lookup yields CDR1 MGHRA and CDR2 YSYEKL. CDR3 DNA sequence: TGCGCCAGCCGCGCGCCGGGGGAACAAGAGACCCAGTACTTC. It yields the protein CASRAPGEQETQYF.